The 20 T cell receptor beta chains reported below all come from one sample, sequenced in a study of tumor-infiltrating lymphocytes in localized non-small cell lung cancer. Sequenced by immunoSEQ multiplex PCR; TCRdb stores in-frame clones only, minus some. This sample has about 12,000 clones; 70% to 90% occur once, and the top ten carry roughly 8.9%. Sequencing input: lung tumor tissue. These receptors all come from a human donor with non-small cell lung cancer.

This sequence joins TRBV2 and TRBJ2-7; 15 positions agree with TRBD2. The germline V gene encodes CDR1 SNHLY and CDR2 FYNNEI. J gave up 7 bases and V 5 bases, and 9 bases lay outside the gene matches. This CDR3 comprises 16 residues. CDR3 in amino acids: CASSPPGLAGGQEQYF. In nucleotides, the CDR3 is TGTGCCAGCAGTCCCCCTGGACTAGCGGGAGGGCAGGAGCAGTACTTC.

The chain couples TRBV6-5 to TRBJ2-1; 8 nucleotides agree with TRBD2. The V segment lost 2 bases and the J segment 7 bases; nucleotides outside the gene matches: 10. Germline loops: CDR1 MNHEY, CDR2 SVGAGI. The CDR3 sequence is 16 residues long. The CDR3 coding sequence is TGTGCCAGCAGTTACGGACCGGGAGGGCCAGTGAATGAGCAGTTCTTC. Translation gives CASSYGPGGPVNEQFF.

By its share, this clone is medium-sized (0.01 to 0.1%). The chain is built from TRBV6-1 and TRBJ2-2; D perhaps matches TRBD2 (6 bases). Germline CDR1 reads MNHNS; CDR2 reads SASEGT. Trimming pared 2 bases from V and 1 base from J, leaving 8 bases between. The CDR3 covers 15 residues. CDR3 sequence: CASSEFSGNTGELFF. CDR3 nucleotide sequence: TGTGCCAGCAGTGAATTTAGCGGGAACACCGGGGAGCTGTTTTTT.

The chain combines TRBV6-1 with TRBJ2-4; 9 nucleotides agree with TRBD1. Trimming cost V 4 bases and J 4 bases; bases outside gene matches: 5. There are 15 residues in the CDR3. Germline CDR1 MNHNS, CDR2 SASEGT. In DNA, the CDR3 is TGTGCCAGCAGTGGGGCCGGGACAGGGAAAAACATTCAGTACTTC. Amino acids: CASSGAGTGKNIQYF.

J is TRBJ2-5 and V is TRBV14, with D uncertain. CDR1 is SGHDN, CDR2 FVKESK, per germline. The CDR3 consists of 14 residues. V lost 0 bases and J 2 bases, leaving 7 bases between the germline ends. The CDR3, as DNA: TGTGCCAGCAGCCAAGAACTCCTACAAGAGACCCAGTACTTC. Encoded protein: CASSQELLQETQYF.

This clone has only one observation. The gene calls are TRBV28 and TRBJ1-1; 7 nucleotides align to TRBD1. CDR1 and CDR2 (germline): MDHEN, SYDVKM. V shed 5 bases and J 5 bases; nucleotides not matched to a gene: 14. The CDR3 sequence is 16 residues long. The CDR3 DNA follows: TGTGCCAGCAGTCTGCCCCAGGGGGATGGAAAAACTGAAGCTTTCTTT. Amino acid sequence: CASSLPQGDGKTEAFF.

V usage is TRBV10-2 and J usage is TRBJ2-7; D gene ambiguous. The germline V gene has CDR1 WSHSY and CDR2 SAAADI. Between the trimmed V and J ends, which lost 4 bases and 3 bases, there was a span of 7 bases. The CDR3 is 12 amino acids. For the CDR3, the DNA is TGCGCCAGCAGTGCTAAGTACTACGAGCAGTACTTC. Its protein is CASSAKYYEQYF.

In nucleotides, the CDR3 is TGTGCCAGCAGTTTACTAGGCGACACCGGGGAGCTGTTTTTT. This gives the protein CASSLLGDTGELFF. The V call is TRBV27, the J call TRBJ2-2; the D is unclear. This CDR3 region has 14 residues. V lost 2 bases to trimming and J lost 3 bases, with 7 bases between them. Germline lookup yields CDR1 MNHEY and CDR2 SMNVEV (reference sequence).

The J gene is TRBJ1-5, the V gene TRBV7-2, with D possibly matching TRBD1 (6 bases). V was cut by 4 bases and J by 1 base, with 11 bases left in between. Germline V gene sequence: CDR1 SGHTA, CDR2 FQGNSA. The CDR3 totals 15 residues. CDR3 bases: TGTGCCAGCAGCTCGTGGGACAACAGCAATCAGCCCCAGCATTTT. It codes for CASSSWDNSNQPQHF.

The chain carries TRBV5-1 and TRBJ2-4; 7 bases agree with TRBD1. Germline-derived CDR1 and CDR2 are SGHRS and YFSETQ. The V segment lost 2 bases and the J segment 7 bases; nucleotides outside the gene matches: 18. This CDR3 is 18 amino acids long. CDR3 nucleotide sequence: TGCGCCAGCAGCTTCGGGACACCAGGGGGTTTGTTAGAGAACATTCAGTACTTC. Its translation is CASSFGTPGGLLENIQYF.

The chain employs TRBV11-2 and TRBJ2-1; no reliable D call. Germline V gene data show CDR1 as SGHAT and CDR2 as FQNNGV. The CDR3 has 13 amino acids. Trimming stripped 3 bases from V and 5 bases from J, with 8 bases between. CDR3 residues: CASSFGTNNEQFF. CDR3 nucleotide sequence: TGTGCCAGCAGCTTCGGTACCAACAATGAGCAGTTCTTC. Supplemented by reference TRBV11-2 and TRBJ2-1, the full variable domain reads EAGVAQSPRYKIIEKRQSVAFWCNPISGHATLYWYQQILGQGPKLLIQFQNNGVVDDSQLPKDRFSAERLKGVDSTLKIQPAKLEDSAVYLCASSFGTNNEQFFGPGTRLTVL.

The chain uses TRBV6-1 and TRBJ2-1; D unresolved. V was clipped by 7 bases and J by 6 bases, with 10 bases between them. The CDR3 spans 12 residues. The germline V gene encodes CDR1 MNHNS and CDR2 SASEGT. The chain's CDR3 is CASTMYGNEQFF. CDR3 bases: TGTGCCAGCACTATGTACGGCAATGAGCAGTTCTTC.

The CDR3 loop reads CASSEVWTSRGIYEQYF. The CDR3 nucleotides are TGTGCCAGCAGTGAAGTGTGGACTAGTAGGGGCATCTACGAGCAGTACTTC. The rearrangement joins TRBV6-1 to TRBJ2-7; TRBD2 matches at 7 bases. The CDR3 runs to 17 residues. V shed 1 base and J 3 bases; nucleotides not matched to a gene: 12. CDR1 and CDR2 (germline): MNHNS, SASEGT.

This clone was counted once. The rearrangement links TRBV6-1 to TRBJ2-1; D tentatively fits TRBD1 or TRBD2 (5 bases each). The CDR3 sequence is 13 residues long. Germline V lookup: CDR1 MNHNS, CDR2 SASEGT. V was clipped by 8 bases and J by 5 bases, with 13 bases between them. In nucleotides, the CDR3 is TGTGCCAGCGGGACCTTCCGACACAATGAGCAGTTCTTC. It yields the protein CASGTFRHNEQFF.

The genes are TRBV9 and TRBJ2-1; possibly TRBD1 for D (6 bases). CDR3 length equals 14 residues. Trimming stripped 2 bases from V and 6 bases from J, with 12 bases between. Germline V gene lookup returns CDR1 SGDLS and CDR2 YYNGEE. CDR3 in amino acids: CASSVSSRGNEQFF. CDR3 DNA: TGTGCCAGCAGCGTCTCCTCCAGGGGCAATGAGCAGTTCTTC.

In this sample, this clone turned up once. The CDR3 sequence: CASSLGGEQFF. CDR3 DNA sequence: TGTGCCAGCAGCTTAGGCGGTGAGCAGTTCTTC. The chain has TRBV7-2 and TRBJ2-1; no definite D call. This CDR3 contains 11 residues. From germline, CDR1 is SGHTA and CDR2 FQGNSA. Trimming shortened V by 1 base and J by 9 bases, and 4 bases separated the two germline ends.

J is TRBJ2-7 and V is TRBV18; TRBD2 might be the D (5 bases). Trimming took off 2 bases at V and 2 bases at J, with 7 bases between the two ends. This CDR3 spans 13 amino acids. Germline CDR1 KGHSH, CDR2 LQKENI. CDR3 sequence: CASSPAGAYEQYF. CDR3 nucleotide sequence: TGTGCCAGCTCACCAGCGGGCGCCTACGAGCAGTACTTC.

The chain employs TRBV30 and TRBJ2-1; D unresolved. Trimming left V 0 bases short and J 7 bases short, with 7 bases between. CDR1 and CDR2 (germline): GTSNPN, SVGIG (reference sequence). CDR3 length: 12 residues. The DNA for the CDR3 is TGTGCCTGGAGTGTAATGGAAAATGAGCAGTTCTTC. It translates to CAWSVMENEQFF.

This chain connects TRBV6-1 to TRBJ1-4, with a possible D match to TRBD1 (6 bases). CDR3 length: 13 amino acids. Per germline, CDR1 MNHNS and CDR2 SASEGT. V shed 6 bases and J shed 8 bases, with 13 bases lying between them. The CDR3 DNA is TGTGCCAGCAGGAAAGGGCAGGGGGAAAAACTGTTTTTT. Translating gives CASRKGQGEKLFF.

The V gene is TRBV7-2, the J gene TRBJ2-3; D is possibly TRBD2 (5 bases). This CDR3 has 14 amino acids. V gave up 5 bases and J gave up 3 bases, with 12 bases separating them. Germline CDR1 is SGHTA and CDR2 is FQGNSA. The CDR3 protein is CASSLGVYTDTQYF. DNA of the CDR3: TGTGCCAGCAGCCTCGGGGTTTATACAGATACGCAGTATTTT.